This T cell receptor beta chain stems from a study of siplizumab effects on memory and regulatory T cells. Repertoires were generated with immunoSEQ multiplex PCR, while TCRdb's copy carries only in-frame clones and drops some. The sample holds 70,000 to 90,000 clones, approximately 90% seen once. Trimming took off 2 bases at V and 0 bases at J, with 10 bases between the two ends. The CDR3 has 15 residues. Germline V gene sequence: CDR1 MNHNS, CDR2 SASEGT. The rearrangement joins TRBV6-1 to TRBJ1-1; D gene unclear. The sequencing sample was made of CD4+ T cells sorted from blood. This TCR was recovered from a human donor in good health. CDR3 bases: TGTGCCAGCAGTGAACGAGGCGCGCTGAACACTGAAGCTTTCTTT. As protein: CASSERGALNTEAFF.